The sequence of this TCR beta chain was determined in a study of T cell changes during pregnancy in multiple sclerosis. The V end lost 8 bases, the J end lost 1 base, and 20 bases lay between the germline ends. The germline CDR1 and CDR2 sequences are LGHNA and YSLEER. This CDR3 has 16 residues. Profiled with immunoSEQ multiplex PCR; TCRdb holds only in-frame clones, not every one. In the table there are over 60,000 clones, around 91% of which are singletons. This rearrangement joins TRBV4-3 to TRBJ1-1; D is undetermined. The starting material was peripheral blood, obtained in the third trimester of pregnancy. The sequence was obtained from a female donor in good health, enrolled as a control in a pregnancy study. CDR3: CASARETTFGNTEAFF. CDR3 bases: TGCGCCAGCGCCCGGGAAACCACTTTCGGGAACACTGAAGCTTTCTTT.